Following are 9 T cell receptor beta chains from one sample sequenced in a study of graft-versus-host responses after intestinal transplantation (dated by TCRdb to the early 2020s). The method behind the library was the immunoSEQ multiplex PCR assay. The table comes from immuneACCESS by way of TCRdb, which keeps in-frame sequences with V and J called. Part of the clones is missing from these tables; in studies checked, under half for an unresolved V gene and the rest for unknown reasons. Recorded for this sample are 80,000 or so clones; around 92% of them occurred a single time. Clones ranked in the top ten supply 0.65% to 0.75% of the sample. Sequences were derived from PBMCs, sampled 98 days after intestinal transplantation. Every receptor here comes from a human patient who received an intestinal transplant, so some T cells may come from the graft donor.

This rearrangement joins TRBV7-2 to TRBJ2-6, with D unclear. The CDR3 is made up of 21 amino acids. In germline, CDR1 is SGHTA, CDR2 FQGNSA. V was trimmed by 0 bases and J by 4 bases, leaving 25 bases between them. In DNA, the CDR3 is TGTGCCAGCAGCTTAGCCGGCCGGACGCTCACACCCATCTTGGGGGCCAACGTCCTGACTTTC. Its protein is CASSLAGRTLTPILGANVLTF.

The chain has TRBV19 and TRBJ1-2; a weak D match, TRBD1 (5 bases). Between the trimmed V and J ends, which lost 7 bases and 11 bases, there was a span of 17 bases. Germline lookup yields CDR1 LNHDA and CDR2 SQIVND (reference sequence). The CDR3 runs to 12 residues. This chain's CDR3 is CASTPVMGGYTF. For the CDR3, the DNA is TGTGCCAGTACTCCCGTGATGGGGGGTTACACCTTC.

The genes are TRBV5-1 and TRBJ2-7, with 8 bases lining up with TRBD1. V dropped 4 bases and J dropped 1; count of bases not matched to a gene: 4. This CDR3 is 14 amino acids long. Looked up from germline, CDR1 is SGHRS and CDR2 is YFSETQ. The CDR3, as DNA: TGCGCCAGCAGCGTCCGGGACAGGTCCTACGAGCAGTACTTC. It is translated as CASSVRDRSYEQYF.

The chain uses TRBV23-1 and TRBJ2-1; the D gene could be TRBD1 or TRBD2 (5 bases each). TRBV23-1 is an ORF; its function is uncertain. The CDR3 length is 17 residues. The V gene lost 0 bases and the J gene lost 0 bases, with 12 bases spanning the gap. The CDR3 region has the DNA TGCGCCAGCAGTCAATCCTCGGGACGGAGCTCCTACAATGAGCAGTTCTTC. Translating it yields CASSQSSGRSSYNEQFF.

The chain recombines TRBV11-2 with TRBJ2-2, with D hard to call. CDR3 length: 14 amino acids. Trimming took 4 bases from V and 0 from J, leaving 6 bases between them. Germline V gene data show CDR1 as SGHAT and CDR2 as FQNNGV. CDR3 region: CASSSQANTGELFF. The DNA of the CDR3 is TGTGCCAGCAGCTCTCAGGCGAACACCGGGGAGCTGTTTTTT.

This chain uses TRBV4-2 with TRBJ2-7; 13 bases line up with TRBD2. Per the germline V gene, CDR1 is LGHNA and CDR2 is YNFKEQ. The CDR3 has 20 residues. The ends lost 0 bases at V and 3 bases at J; junction bases unmatched: 14. The CDR3 reads CASSQDRRTSGRITLYEQYF. CDR3 in DNA: TGTGCCAGCAGCCAAGATCGCCGGACTAGCGGGAGAATCACTCTCTACGAGCAGTACTTC.

The rearrangement uses TRBV28 and TRBJ1-5, with 8 bases fitting TRBD1. This CDR3 spans 14 amino acids. The V and J ends lost 5 bases and 5 bases, in that order; junction bases with no gene match: 5. Per the germline V gene, CDR1 is MDHEN and CDR2 is SYDVKM. The CDR3 DNA reads as TGTGCCAGCAGTCTGACAGGGGTGGATCAGCCCCAGCATTTT. Protein sequence: CASSLTGVDQPQHF.

V is TRBV2 and J is TRBJ2-2; D is unresolved. CDR3 length equals 12 residues. Germline V gene data show CDR1 as SNHLY and CDR2 as FYNNEI. V shed 6 bases and J shed 0 bases, with 2 bases lying between them. The DNA of the CDR3 is TGTGCCAGCAGGACGAACACCGGGGAGCTGTTTTTT. It yields the protein CASRTNTGELFF.

This chain uses TRBV27 with TRBJ2-7, with 10 bases fitting TRBD2. Germline V gives CDR1 MNHEY, CDR2 SMNVEV (reference sequence). With 1 base clipped from V and 6 bases from J, the junction kept 3 bases outside the gene matches. The CDR3 sequence is 14 residues long. Written as DNA, the CDR3 is TGTGCCAGCAGTTTATGGGCTAGCGGGAGCGAGCAGTACTTC. Its protein is CASSLWASGSEQYF.